This T cell receptor beta chain derives from a study of cytomegalovirus exposure and HLA in healthy donors. With regard to this clone: Antigen: not known. This same CDR3 is encoded by further DNA sequences in the sample.

The PCR was carried out with 60 Vbeta primers and 13 Jbeta primers. Profiled with immunoSEQ multiplex PCR; TCRdb holds only in-frame clones, not every one. This listing includes about 42,000 clones. Germline assignment: CDR1 SGHVS and CDR2 FNYEAQ. The CDR3 loop spans 13 amino acids. V lost 1 base and J 3 bases, leaving 7 bases between the germline ends. Study-wide results and limits: Analysis was carried out at a later point, and it linked a missense DCLRE1C variant to TCR beta V- and J-gene trimming.

The sequence came from a man younger than 40 in good health and CMV-seronegative. The rearrangement links TRBV7-6 to TRBJ2-7; the D is unclear. The sequencing input was PBMCs. The CDR3 sequence is CASSLGPNYEQYF. The CDR3 bases are TGTGCCAGCAGCTTAGGGCCAAACTACGAGCAGTACTTC.